This TCR beta chain comes out of a study of blood T cell repertoires in COVID-19. Looking at the study overall: The United States, Italy and Spain supplied acute and convalescent COVID-19 samples.

The V gene lost 5 bases and the J gene lost 7 bases, with 9 bases spanning the gap. The germline V gene encodes CDR1 LGHNA and CDR2 YNFKEQ. This CDR3 is 13 amino acids long. Profiled with immunoSEQ multiplex PCR; TCRdb holds only in-frame clones, not every one. The sample has approximately 240,000 clones, 88% seen once. This clonotype originated in a woman in her thirties or forties who had recovered from COVID-19. The sample taken for sequencing was peripheral blood. V and J are TRBV4-2 and TRBJ1-6; no definite D call. The CDR3 DNA reads TGTGCCAGCAGCAACACCCTGAATTCACCCCTCCACTTT. It encodes CASSNTLNSPLHF.